This T cell receptor beta chain appears in the sequencing data of a study of T cell repertoires in urothelial bladder cancer. TCRdb's copy holds only in-frame clones and misses some; the assay was immunoSEQ multiplex PCR. The table includes hundreds of clones, about two thirds detected once. To note about this clone: Its target is unknown.

V was trimmed by 0 bases and J by 7 bases, leaving 19 bases between them. The CDR3 is made up of 17 amino acids. CDR1 MNHEY and CDR2 SMNVEV come from the germline V gene (reference sequence). Findings and limits, study-wide: Carcinoma specimens had median about 2% tumor infiltrating lymphocytes, benign 12%.

The clonotype was recovered from a human donor with urothelial carcinoma. The chain joins TRBV27 to TRBJ2-1, with TRBD2 as a possible D gene (6 bases). Sequenced input: tumor-infiltrating cells from bladder cancer. CDR3 sequence: CASSLSPTSSAINEQFF. In DNA, the CDR3 is TGTGCCAGCAGTTTATCTCCGACTAGTTCGGCCATTAATGAGCAGTTCTTC.